This paragraph covers one T cell receptor (beta chain) sequence. Its cognate antigen is unknown. PCR involved 60 Vbeta and 13 Jbeta primers. Clones were read by immunoSEQ multiplex PCR, and TCRdb kept only the in-frame ones, dropping some. The sample has approximately 150,000 clones, 80% seen once. V was clipped by 6 bases and J by 6 bases; unmatched bases: 6. The V gene's germline CDR1 is WNHNN and CDR2 SYGVQD (reference sequence). The CDR3 consists of 14 residues. The sample originates from a study of cytomegalovirus exposure and HLA in healthy donors. Study-wide results and caveats: There were several of the most significant clusters that appeared linked to common viral pathogens in a later analysis.

J is TRBJ2-7 and V is TRBV10-1; 12 nucleotides match TRBD2. The TCR sequence derives from a male donor in good health and CMV-seronegative. The sample consisted of PBMCs. CDR3 region: CASSRLAGAGEQYF. In DNA, the CDR3 is TGCGCCAGCAGCAGACTAGCGGGGGCGGGCGAGCAGTACTTC.